This TCR beta chain is drawn from a study of blood T cell repertoires in COVID-19. Study-wide context: Both acute and convalescent COVID-19 samples were obtained from the United States, Italy and Spain. Nucleic acid was either cDNA or gDNA, and it came from T cells, B-cell-depleted T cells, or PBMCs.

The CDR3 is 15 amino acids. CDR1 is SGDLS and CDR2 is YYNGEE in the germline V gene. Unmatched junction bases numbered 5, after V lost 0 bases and J lost 5 bases. As originally analysed: Estimates of nucleated cell counts were drawn from the amplification of reference gene primers. The table came from immunoSEQ multiplex PCR; TCRdb's copy has only in-frame clones and leaves some out. The V and J calls and the clone size are those of that table, but D and trimming were determined from the DNA. The repertoire holds more than 14,000 clones, with 75% to 90% as singletons. This clone occurred a few times. This clonotype was obtained from a human donor in a cohort sampled during active COVID-19. Sequenced input: peripheral blood. The chain employs TRBV9 and TRBJ1-1; 9 nucleotides line up with TRBD1. The CDR3 DNA sequence: TGTGCCAGCAGCGTAGCCCGGGACAGGGAGACTGAAGCTTTCTTT. Amino acids: CASSVARDRETEAFF.